The text below deals with one TCR beta chain. The antigen is undetermined. The PCR ran on 60 Vbeta and 13 Jbeta primers. The assay was immunoSEQ multiplex PCR, and TCRdb's table has in-frame clones only and misses some. The sample shows 100,000 to 150,000 clones, under 85% of them seen only once. This record comes from a study of cytomegalovirus exposure and HLA in healthy donors. Germline V lookup: CDR1 SEHNR, CDR2 FQNEAQ (reference sequence). Trimming cost V 5 bases and J 11 bases, with 16 bases left between them. The CDR3 is 12 residues long. Study observations and caveats: Most TCR beta V segments were productive about 87% or about 30% of the time in an earlier analysis.

Sequenced sample: PBMCs. V gene TRBV7-9 combines with J gene TRBJ2-7; possibly TRBD1 for D (6 bases). The clonotype was recovered from a boy aged 5-17 years in good health and CMV-seronegative. CDR3 region: CASSPYRAEEYF. The CDR3 DNA is TGTGCCAGCAGCCCGTACAGGGCGGAGGAGTACTTC. Full variable domain (rest looked up from reference TRBV7-9 and TRBJ2-7): DTGVSQNPRHKITKRGQNVTFRCDPISEHNRLYWYRQTLGQGPEFLTYFQNEAQLEKSRLLSDRFSAERPKGSFSTLEIQRTEQGDSAMYLCASSPYRAEEYFGPGTRLTVT.